One and the same sample provided the 12 T cell receptor beta chains below, sequenced in a study of T-cell reconstitution after alpha-beta-depleted transplantation in children (TCRdb year 2016). The method behind the library was PCR. The instrument given in TCRdb is Illumina HiSeq 2500. TCR library preparation used molecular barcoding, with unique molecular identifiers applied to normalize quantification of the TCRbeta repertoire. TCRdb passed the public sequencing reads through fastp at Q25 and MiXCR, retaining productive beta sequences. Rows merge per CDR3 protein into single entries with the most common DNA and genes. The sample table holds about 600,000 distinct CDR3 sequences, of which 23% were seen once. Approximately 14% of the sample comes from the top ten. The sample's treatment or condition, from its label and the paper: allogeneic hematopoietic cell transplantation with graft depleted of TCRalphabeta T cells and CD19 B cells.

The specimen was PBMCs, mostly from graft donor cells, collected 360 days after TCRalphabeta/CD19-depleted stem cell transplant. The receptors were sampled from a boy younger than two who had a stem cell transplant for acute myeloid leukemia, so the T cells may come from the graft donor.

The chain has TRBV28 and TRBJ1-3, with D tentatively TRBD1 (6 bases). CDR3 length equals 18 residues. CDR1 is MDHEN, CDR2 SYDVKM, per germline. V was cut by 5 bases and J by 1 base, with 21 bases left in between. CDR3 residues: CASSTIPWTAGSGNTIYF. The CDR3 DNA follows: TGTGCCAGCAGTACAATCCCATGGACAGCTGGATCTGGAAACACCATATATTTT.

The chain is built from TRBV28 and TRBJ2-1; D call uncertain. This CDR3 contains 17 residues. Trimming took 7 bases from V and 5 from J, leaving 24 bases between them. Germline V gives CDR1 MDHEN, CDR2 SYDVKM. The CDR3 nucleotides read TGTGCCAGCATCGACCGCGAGGTCCCCTATACGAACAATGAGCAGTTCTTC. Its protein product is CASIDREVPYTNNEQFF. The whole variable domain, filled in from reference TRBV28 and TRBJ2-1, reads DVKVTQSSRYLVKRTGEKVFLECVQDMDHENMFWYRQDPGLGLRLIYFSYDVKMKEKGDIPEGYSVSREKKERFSLILESASTNQTSMYLCASIDREVPYTNNEQFFGPGTRLTVL.

This chain connects TRBV5-1 to TRBJ2-1; D unclear. The CDR3 sequence is 12 residues long. CDR1 and CDR2 (germline): SGHRS, YFSETQ. Between the trimmed V and J ends, which lost 0 bases and 13 bases, there was a span of 11 bases. The CDR3 loop is CASSLDRVSQFF. In nucleotides, the CDR3 is TGCGCCAGCAGCTTGGATAGGGTATCCCAGTTCTTC.

CDR3 coding DNA: TGCGCCAGCAGCTTGGACAGGGGATGGGAAGAGACCCAGTACTTC. Amino acid sequence: CASSLDRGWEETQYF. This sequence joins TRBV5-1 and TRBJ2-5; 7 positions match TRBD1. The CDR3 is made up of 15 amino acids. CDR1 SGHRS and CDR2 YFSETQ come from the germline V gene. V shed 0 bases and J 3 bases; nucleotides not matched to a gene: 5.

This clonotype was counted ten times or more. V usage is TRBV20-1 and J usage is TRBJ1-6; 9 bases map to TRBD1. The CDR3 totals 13 residues. Trimming cost V 2 bases and J 10 bases; bases outside gene matches: 3. Germline CDR1 DFQATT, CDR2 SNEGSKA (reference sequence). For the CDR3, the DNA is TGCAGTGCTAGACTACAGGGGGCCTCACCCCTCCACTTT. Protein product: CSARLQGASPLHF.

This clonotype has ten or more counts. The chain links TRBV7-8 to TRBJ2-3; 7 bases are shared with TRBD2. The germline V gene has CDR1 SGHVS and CDR2 FQNEAQ. Trimming removed 5 bases from V and 3 bases from J; junction bases left unmatched: 5. The CDR3 has 14 residues. CDR3 in DNA: TGTGCCAGCAGCCCAGAGGGAGGGACAGATACGCAGTATTTT. Translated: CASSPEGGTDTQYF.

This clonotype came up many times. This chain connects TRBV10-2 to TRBJ2-1; 8 bases map to TRBD1. The germline V gene has CDR1 WSHSY and CDR2 SAAADI. The CDR3 spans 15 residues. Trimming took 6 bases from V and 2 from J; bases not matched to a gene: 6. The CDR3 DNA sequence: TGCGCCAGCAGCCTGACAGGGGTCCCCTACAATGAGCAGTTCTTC. This translates into CASSLTGVPYNEQFF.

This clonotype was counted ten times or more. The chain joins TRBV4-3 to TRBJ2-7; possibly TRBD1 for D (5 bases). This CDR3 comprises 14 residues. V was pared by 3 bases and J by 0 bases, with 9 bases between. Germline values: CDR1 LGHNA, CDR2 YSLEER. The CDR3 nucleotides are TGCGCCAGCAGCCACTCGACAGACTCCTACGAGCAGTACTTC. Protein sequence: CASSHSTDSYEQYF.

This sequence joins TRBV6-5 and TRBJ2-3; D possibly uses TRBD1 or TRBD2 (5 bases each). Germline V gene lookup returns CDR1 MNHEY and CDR2 SVGAGI. V lost 3 bases, J lost 2 bases, and 12 bases lay in between. The CDR3 loop spans 15 amino acids. This chain's CDR3 is CASSYEGRITDTQYF. CDR3 nucleotides: TGTGCCAGCAGTTATGAGGGGCGCATCACAGATACGCAGTATTTT.

There are a few counts of this clonotype. J is TRBJ2-7 and V is TRBV7-2; no definite D call. Germline CDR1 SGHTA, CDR2 FQGNSA. This CDR3 is built from 13 residues. V lost 5 bases and J 3 bases, leaving 11 bases between the germline ends. The CDR3 loop is CASSPLGFYEQYF. The CDR3 region has the DNA TGTGCCAGCAGCCCCCTGGGGTTCTACGAGCAGTACTTC.

V and J are TRBV5-5 and TRBJ2-7; 7 bases fit TRBD2. The CDR3 sequence is 12 residues long. Per germline, CDR1 SGHKS and CDR2 YYEKEE (reference sequence). V was pared by 4 bases and J by 4 bases, with 2 bases of the junction left unmatched. The CDR3: CASSGGGYEQYV. The DNA of the CDR3 is TGTGCCAGCAGCGGCGGGGGATACGAGCAGTACGTC.

The V and J genes are TRBV6-1 and TRBJ2-7, with 7 bases aligning to TRBD1. V gave up 5 bases and J gave up 6 bases; unmatched junction bases: 10. This CDR3 region has 14 residues. Per germline, CDR1 MNHNS and CDR2 SASEGT. The CDR3 sequence: CASSRDSQGIEQYF. The CDR3 DNA is TGTGCCAGCAGTCGGGACAGTCAAGGAATCGAGCAGTACTTC.